Listed below are T cell receptor beta chains from one sample, sequenced in a study of blood T cells in healthy people across ages. TCRdb recomputed calls from the 5' RACE reads with MiXCR, one row per CDR3 protein. The sample lists about 580,000 distinct CDR3 sequences; around 48% were seen once. The sequenced sample consisted of blood. These receptors all stem from a man of 80 years or more in good health. The CDR3 runs from the conserved cysteine through the conserved F or W. Each record gives: D gene, clone size, V gene, J gene, CDR3 DNA, CDR3 protein. A D gene is named only where the DNA matches it firmly. The size entry is marked missing in some rows and otherwise reads once, few, many or a size class.

d_call: TRBD2
clone_size: few
v_call: TRBV6-5
j_call: TRBJ2-3
cdr3_nt: TGTGCCAGCGCAGGGAGGGGCACAGATACGCAGTATTTT
cdr3_aa: CASAGRGTDTQYF

d_call: NA
clone_size: NA
v_call: TRBV6-6
j_call: TRBJ2-7
cdr3_nt: TGTGCCAGCGCGGGGCCGAACTACGAGCAGTACTTC
cdr3_aa: CASAGPNYEQYF

d_call: NA
clone_size: NA
v_call: TRBV24-1
j_call: TRBJ2-1
cdr3_nt: TGTGCCACCAGTGAGACCACAGGGTCTCCTTACAATGAGCAGTTCTTC
cdr3_aa: CATSETTGSPYNEQFF

d_call: NA
clone_size: NA
v_call: TRBV10-3
j_call: TRBJ2-3
cdr3_nt: TGTGCCATCAGTGGAGGGGCCACAGATACGCAGTATTTT
cdr3_aa: CAISGGATDTQYF

d_call: TRBD1
clone_size: NA
v_call: TRBV3-1
j_call: TRBJ2-7
cdr3_nt: TGTGCCAGCAGCCTCCGGACAGGGGACGAGCAGTACTTC
cdr3_aa: CASSLRTGDEQYF

d_call: NA
clone_size: NA
v_call: TRBV20-1
j_call: TRBJ1-5
cdr3_nt: TGCAGTGCCGGGAGATCGAGGGGCTACAATCAGCCCCAGCATTTT
cdr3_aa: CSAGRSRGYNQPQHF

d_call: TRBD2
clone_size: NA
v_call: TRBV20-1
j_call: TRBJ2-7
cdr3_nt: TGCAGTGCAGACCTAGCGGGGTCCTACGAGCAGTACTTC
cdr3_aa: CSADLAGSYEQYF

d_call: TRBD1
clone_size: NA
v_call: TRBV20-1
j_call: TRBJ2-5
cdr3_nt: TGCAGTGCTAGTGTACGGACAGGGGAAGAGACCCAGTACTTC
cdr3_aa: CSASVRTGEETQYF

d_call: NA
clone_size: NA
v_call: TRBV12-3/TRBV12-4
j_call: TRBJ1-2
cdr3_nt: TGTGCCAGCAGTTTGTCCTATGGCTACACCTTC
cdr3_aa: CASSLSYGYTF

d_call: TRBD1
clone_size: NA
v_call: TRBV4-2
j_call: TRBJ2-3
cdr3_nt: TGTGCCAGCAGCCCCGGGACAGGGGTCACAGATACGCAGTATTTT
cdr3_aa: CASSPGTGVTDTQYF

d_call: TRBD1
clone_size: many
v_call: TRBV20-1
j_call: TRBJ2-1
cdr3_nt: TGCAGTGCTAGCGACAGGGTCCTTCAGCAGTTCTTC
cdr3_aa: CSASDRVLQQFF

d_call: NA
clone_size: NA
v_call: TRBV6-5
j_call: TRBJ1-3
cdr3_nt: TGTGCCAGCAGTTACGCAAGAGATTTAAACACCATATATTTT
cdr3_aa: CASSYARDLNTIYF

d_call: NA
clone_size: NA
v_call: TRBV6-6
j_call: TRBJ1-4
cdr3_nt: TGTGCCAGCAGTTACGCGCAGGCTAGGGGTGAAAAACTGTTTTTT
cdr3_aa: CASSYAQARGEKLFF

d_call: NA
clone_size: few
v_call: TRBV12-3/TRBV12-4
j_call: TRBJ2-7
cdr3_nt: TGTGCCAGCAGCGAACAGGGACTTTACGAGCAGTACTTC
cdr3_aa: CASSEQGLYEQYF

d_call: TRBD1
clone_size: NA
v_call: TRBV29-1
j_call: TRBJ1-1
cdr3_nt: TGCGGCGTTGAGAAACCGGGACAGGGGAATCCTGAAGCTTTCTTT
cdr3_aa: CGVEKPGQGNPEAFF

d_call: NA
clone_size: NA
v_call: TRBV20-1
j_call: TRBJ2-7
cdr3_nt: TGCAGTGCTAGAGAAGGAACACCTTACGAGCAGTACTTC
cdr3_aa: CSAREGTPYEQYF

d_call: NA
clone_size: NA
v_call: TRBV7-2
j_call: TRBJ2-1
cdr3_nt: TGTGCCAGCAGCCCGGGGATGGGATACGAGCAGTTCTTC
cdr3_aa: CASSPGMGYEQFF

d_call: NA
clone_size: NA
v_call: TRBV20-1
j_call: TRBJ2-1
cdr3_nt: TGCAGTGCTAGACGACAGACTAATGAGCAGTTCTTC
cdr3_aa: CSARRQTNEQFF

d_call: TRBD1
clone_size: NA
v_call: TRBV20-1
j_call: TRBJ2-1
cdr3_nt: TGCAGTGCTAGAGATCTAGGGACAGAGAGGGATGAGCAGTTCTTC
cdr3_aa: CSARDLGTERDEQFF

d_call: TRBD2
clone_size: few
v_call: TRBV6-2/TRBV6-3
j_call: TRBJ2-7
cdr3_nt: TGTGCCAGCAGTTATGAGCGGGGCAAATACTACGAGCAGTACTTC
cdr3_aa: CASSYERGKYYEQYF

d_call: TRBD2
clone_size: few
v_call: TRBV12-5
j_call: TRBJ2-1
cdr3_nt: TGTGCTAGTGGTTTCCTTAGGACTAGCGGCATCTACAATGAGCAGTTCTTC
cdr3_aa: CASGFLRTSGIYNEQFF

d_call: NA
clone_size: NA
v_call: TRBV6-2/TRBV6-3
j_call: TRBJ1-5
cdr3_nt: TGTGCCAGCAGCGGAGGGTTCAATCAGCCCCAGCATTTT
cdr3_aa: CASSGGFNQPQHF